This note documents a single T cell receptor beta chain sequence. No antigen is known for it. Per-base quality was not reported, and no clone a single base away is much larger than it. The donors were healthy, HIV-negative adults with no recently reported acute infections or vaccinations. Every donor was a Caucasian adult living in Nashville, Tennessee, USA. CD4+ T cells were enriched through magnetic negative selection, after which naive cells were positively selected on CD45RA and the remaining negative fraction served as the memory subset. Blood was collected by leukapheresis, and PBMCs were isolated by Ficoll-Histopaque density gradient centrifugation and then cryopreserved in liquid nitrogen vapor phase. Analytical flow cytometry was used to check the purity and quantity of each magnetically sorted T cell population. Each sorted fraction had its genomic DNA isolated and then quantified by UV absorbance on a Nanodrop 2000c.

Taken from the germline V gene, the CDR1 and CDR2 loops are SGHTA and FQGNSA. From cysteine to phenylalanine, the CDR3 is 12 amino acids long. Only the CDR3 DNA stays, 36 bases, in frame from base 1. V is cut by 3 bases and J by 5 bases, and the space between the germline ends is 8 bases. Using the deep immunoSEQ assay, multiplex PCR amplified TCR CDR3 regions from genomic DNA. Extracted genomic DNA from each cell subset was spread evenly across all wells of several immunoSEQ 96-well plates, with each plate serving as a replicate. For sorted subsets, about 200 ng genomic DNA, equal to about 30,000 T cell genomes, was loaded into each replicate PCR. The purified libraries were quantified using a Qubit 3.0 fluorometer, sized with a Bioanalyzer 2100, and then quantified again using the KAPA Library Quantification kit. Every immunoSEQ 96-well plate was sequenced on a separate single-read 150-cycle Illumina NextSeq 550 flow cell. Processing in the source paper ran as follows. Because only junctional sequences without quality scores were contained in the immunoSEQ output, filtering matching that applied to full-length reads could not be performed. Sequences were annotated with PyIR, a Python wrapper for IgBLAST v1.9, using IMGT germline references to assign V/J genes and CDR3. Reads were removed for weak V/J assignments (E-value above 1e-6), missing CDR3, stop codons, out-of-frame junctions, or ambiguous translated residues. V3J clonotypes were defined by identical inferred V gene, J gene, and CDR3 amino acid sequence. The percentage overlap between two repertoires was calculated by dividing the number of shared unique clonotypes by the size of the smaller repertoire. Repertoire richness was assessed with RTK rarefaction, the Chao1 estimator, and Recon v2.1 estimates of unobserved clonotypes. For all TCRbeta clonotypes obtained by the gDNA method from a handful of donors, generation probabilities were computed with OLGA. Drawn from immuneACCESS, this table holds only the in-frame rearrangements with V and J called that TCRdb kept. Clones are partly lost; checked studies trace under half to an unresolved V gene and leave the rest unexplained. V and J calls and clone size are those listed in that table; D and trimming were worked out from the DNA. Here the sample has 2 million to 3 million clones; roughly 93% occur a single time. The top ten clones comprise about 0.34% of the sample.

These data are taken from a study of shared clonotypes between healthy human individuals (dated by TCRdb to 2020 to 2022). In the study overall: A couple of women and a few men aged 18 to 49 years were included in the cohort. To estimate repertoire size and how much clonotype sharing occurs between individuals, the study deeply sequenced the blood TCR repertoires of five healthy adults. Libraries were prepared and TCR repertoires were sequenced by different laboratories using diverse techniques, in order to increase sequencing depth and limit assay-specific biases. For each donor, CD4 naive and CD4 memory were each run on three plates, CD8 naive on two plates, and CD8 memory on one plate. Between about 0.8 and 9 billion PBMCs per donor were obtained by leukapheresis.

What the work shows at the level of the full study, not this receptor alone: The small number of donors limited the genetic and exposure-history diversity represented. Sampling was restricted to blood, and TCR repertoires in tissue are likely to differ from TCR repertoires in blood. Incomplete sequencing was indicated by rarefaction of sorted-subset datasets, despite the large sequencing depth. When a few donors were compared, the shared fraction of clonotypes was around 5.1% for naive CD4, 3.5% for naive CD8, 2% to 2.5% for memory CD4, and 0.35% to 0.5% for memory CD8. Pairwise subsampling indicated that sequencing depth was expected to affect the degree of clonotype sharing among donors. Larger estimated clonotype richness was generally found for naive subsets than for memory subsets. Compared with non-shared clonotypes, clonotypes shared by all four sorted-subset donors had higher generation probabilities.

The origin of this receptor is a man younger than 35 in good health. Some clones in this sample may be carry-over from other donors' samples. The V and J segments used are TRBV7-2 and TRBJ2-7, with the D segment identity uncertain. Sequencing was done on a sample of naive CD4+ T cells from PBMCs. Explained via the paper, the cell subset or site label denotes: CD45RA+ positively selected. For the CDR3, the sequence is CASSFDSHEQYF. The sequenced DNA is TGTGCCAGCAGCTTTGATAGCCACGAGCAGTACTTC.